These 23 T cell receptor beta chains originate from one sample sequenced in a study of OX40 agonist ivuxolimab in advanced cancers. The repertoire was sequenced with immunoSEQ multiplex PCR; TCRdb's copy has only in-frame clones and lacks some. This table holds tens of thousands of clones, around 86% found once. This specimen consisted of CD4+ or CD8+ T cells sorted from blood, obtained in a trial of the OX40 agonist ivuxolimab. These receptors originate from an adult with an advanced solid tumor such as melanoma, head and neck, liver or kidney cancer.

The chain carries TRBV4-2 and TRBJ2-3; TRBD2 aligns across 16 bases. Per the germline V gene, CDR1 is LGHNA and CDR2 is YNFKEQ. Trimming at V came to 1 base and at J to 6 bases, leaving 10 bases not matched to a gene. The CDR3 covers 19 residues. The CDR3 DNA reads TGTGCCAGCAGCCAAGGAGCCCCGGGACTAGCGGGAGGGGGGGATACGCAGTATTTT. This codes for CASSQGAPGLAGGGDTQYF.

This chain joins TRBV27 and TRBJ2-7; TRBD2 aligns across 8 bases. The CDR3 has 15 residues. Looked up from germline, CDR1 is MNHEY and CDR2 is SMNVEV (reference sequence). With 0 bases clipped from V and 1 base from J, the junction kept 2 bases outside the gene matches. The CDR3 here is CASSLSASGSYEQYF. CDR3 in DNA: TGTGCCAGCAGTTTATCTGCTAGCGGGTCCTACGAGCAGTACTTC.

The chain has TRBV11-2 and TRBJ1-5; 9 bases are a match to TRBD1. The CDR3 is 17 amino acids. Trimming cost V 0 bases and J 6 bases; bases outside gene matches: 9. Per the germline V gene, CDR1 is SGHAT and CDR2 is FQNNGV. In nucleotides, the CDR3 is TGTGCCAGCAGCTTAGATGACCGACAGGGGGTTATTCAGCCCCAGCATTTT. This translates into CASSLDDRQGVIQPQHF. Together with reference TRBV11-2 and TRBJ1-5, the CDR3 gives the full variable domain: EAGVAQSPRYKIIEKRQSVAFWCNPISGHATLYWYQQILGQGPKLLIQFQNNGVVDDSQLPKDRFSAERLKGVDSTLKIQPAKLEDSAVYLCASSLDDRQGVIQPQHFGDGTRLSIL.

This chain links TRBV5-1 with TRBJ2-7; D gene uncertain. CDR1 and CDR2 from the germline V gene are SGHRS and YFSETQ. The CDR3 consists of 15 residues. Between the trimmed V and J ends, which lost 4 bases and 5 bases, there was a span of 19 bases. CDR3 in DNA: TGCGCCAGCAGCGACCCCAGTCGTGGAGCTGACGAGCAGTACTTC. It translates to CASSDPSRGADEQYF.

The chain links TRBV18 to TRBJ2-3; 8 bases are a match to TRBD2. With 2 bases clipped from V and 3 bases from J, the junction kept 4 bases outside the gene matches. The CDR3 consists of 15 residues. Germline loops: CDR1 KGHSH, CDR2 LQKENI. CDR3 sequence: CASSPLAGRTDTQYF. The DNA for the CDR3 is TGTGCCAGCTCACCATTAGCGGGACGTACAGATACGCAGTATTTT.

The chain recombines TRBV29-1 with TRBJ1-1, with 11 bases lining up with TRBD1. Germline-derived CDR1 and CDR2 are SQVTM and ANQGSEA. The V segment lost 0 bases and the J segment 7 bases; nucleotides outside the gene matches: 10. The CDR3 extends over 16 amino acids. Here the CDR3 reads CSVEDSPGQGVGEAFF. The CDR3 nucleotides are TGCAGCGTTGAAGATAGCCCGGGACAGGGGGTCGGTGAAGCTTTCTTT. The whole variable domain, filled in from reference TRBV29-1 and TRBJ1-1, reads SAVISQKPSRDICQRGTSLTIQCQVDSQVTMMFWYRQQPGQSLTLIATANQGSEATYESGFVIDKFPISRPNLTFSTLTVSNMSPEDSSIYLCSVEDSPGQGVGEAFFGQGTRLTVV.

The chain has TRBV5-1 and TRBJ2-3, with D uncertain. Germline CDR1 SGHRS, CDR2 YFSETQ. The CDR3 extends over 13 amino acids. The V gene lost 5 bases and the J gene lost 1 base, with 8 bases spanning the gap. As DNA, the CDR3 is TGCGCCAGCAGGGGCGAGGGCACAGATACGCAGTATTTT. It yields the protein CASRGEGTDTQYF.

The chain links TRBV7-3 to TRBJ2-1, with 9 bases lining up with TRBD2. Germline V CDR1 and CDR2: SGHTA, FQGTGA. This CDR3 is 15 amino acids long. The ends lost 5 bases at V and 3 bases at J; junction bases unmatched: 5. CDR3 coding DNA: TGTGCCAGCAGCCAATCTAGCGGGGACTACAATGAGCAGTTCTTC. Translation: CASSQSSGDYNEQFF.

V is TRBV9 and J is TRBJ2-3, with D possibly being TRBD2 (5 bases). Germline values: CDR1 SGDLS, CDR2 YYNGEE. The CDR3 is 15 residues long. Deletions cut 0 bases from V and 2 bases from J, with 10 bases between. The DNA for the CDR3 is TGTGCCAGCAGCGTAGGAGGGCTTCCCACAGATACGCAGTATTTT. It specifies CASSVGGLPTDTQYF.

The rearrangement links TRBV19 to TRBJ1-1; D is possibly TRBD1 (5 bases). V lost 5 bases and J lost 1, with 14 bases in between. CDR1 is LNHDA and CDR2 is SQIVND in the germline V gene (reference sequence). This CDR3 comprises 15 residues. The CDR3 spells CASSWGRIGNTEAFF. Here the CDR3 DNA reads TGTGCCAGTAGTTGGGGACGGATCGGGAACACTGAAGCTTTCTTT.

This chain uses TRBV7-6 with TRBJ2-5; D is possibly TRBD2 (5 bases). The V end lost 1 base, the J end lost 2 bases, and 5 bases lay between the germline ends. The CDR3 has 13 amino acids. Looked up from germline, CDR1 is SGHVS and CDR2 is FNYEAQ. The CDR3, as DNA: TGTGCCAGCAGCTTAGGGACTCAAGAGACCCAGTACTTC. This translates into CASSLGTQETQYF.

The genes are TRBV18 and TRBJ2-1; 9 bases are a match to TRBD2. This CDR3 is built from 13 residues. With 6 bases clipped from V and 7 bases from J, the junction kept 4 bases outside the gene matches. CDR1 and CDR2 (germline): KGHSH, LQKENI. In DNA form, the CDR3 reads TGTGCCAGCTCGACTAGCGGACAGAATGAGCAGTTCTTC. Protein: CASSTSGQNEQFF.

The chain combines TRBV9 with TRBJ2-1, with 14 bases that match TRBD2. CDR1 and CDR2 (germline): SGDLS, YYNGEE. With 4 bases clipped from V and 7 bases from J, the junction kept 4 bases outside the gene matches. The CDR3 loop spans 15 amino acids. The CDR3 sequence is CASSRLAGGLNEQFF. CDR3 nucleotide sequence: TGTGCCAGCAGCCGACTAGCGGGAGGGTTGAATGAGCAGTTCTTC.

The chain carries TRBV2 and TRBJ2-3; the D is unclear. Germline V lookup: CDR1 SNHLY, CDR2 FYNNEI. CDR3 length: 16 residues. V gave up 6 bases and J gave up 2 bases, with 18 bases separating them. CDR3 amino acids: CASSAVGGDFTDTQYF. CDR3 in DNA: TGTGCCAGCAGCGCCGTGGGCGGAGACTTCACAGATACGCAGTATTTT.

This chain connects TRBV6-6 to TRBJ2-7; D uncertain. Trimming took off 2 bases at V and 7 bases at J, with 15 bases between the two ends. Germline V gene sequence: CDR1 MNHNY, CDR2 SVGAGI (reference sequence). The CDR3 covers 14 residues. The CDR3 DNA reads TGTGCCAGCAGTTACCCCGAGAGGCCTAGAGAGCAGTACTTC. It specifies CASSYPERPREQYF.

The chain links TRBV19 to TRBJ2-3; 14 bases are shared with TRBD2. The germline gives CDR1 LNHDA, CDR2 SQIVND (reference sequence). The CDR3 runs 19 residues. V lost 3 bases to trimming and J lost 1 base; unmatched junction nucleotides: 9. The CDR3 loop reads CASSMQGTSGSGGTDTQYF. CDR3 in DNA: TGTGCCAGTAGTATGCAGGGGACTAGCGGGAGTGGTGGCACAGATACGCAGTATTTT. The complete variable domain, with remaining parts taken from reference TRBV19 and TRBJ2-3, reads DGGITQSPKYLFRKEGQNVTLSCEQNLNHDAMYWYRQDPGQGLRLIYYSQIVNDFQKGDIAEGYSVSREKKESFPLTVTSAQKNPTAFYLCASSMQGTSGSGGTDTQYFGPGTRLTVL.

The gene calls are TRBV19 and TRBJ2-6; 11 bases agree with TRBD2. The germline CDR1 and CDR2 sequences are LNHDA and SQIVND (reference sequence). Trimming at V came to 8 bases and at J to 0 bases, leaving 6 bases not matched to a gene. This CDR3 has 17 residues. The CDR3 region is CASGGTSGYSGANVLTF. The CDR3 region has the DNA TGTGCCAGTGGGGGGACTAGCGGCTACTCTGGGGCCAACGTCCTGACTTTC.

Note on this clone: Germline is not matched at one junction end, which may reflect a read error. J is TRBJ1-2 and V is TRBV10-3, with 12 bases fitting TRBD1. CDR3 length equals 16 residues. Germline V gene data show CDR1 as ENHRY and CDR2 as SYGVKD. CDR3 amino acids: CATSPGQGAVRYGYTF. CDR3 sequence (DNA): TGTGCCACCAGTCCGGGACAGGGGGCGGTACGTTATGGCTACACCTTC.

The rearrangement joins TRBV9 to TRBJ2-3; TRBD2 might be the D (5 bases). The CDR3 loop spans 16 amino acids. Germline CDR1 is SGDLS and CDR2 is YYNGEE. V was pared by 4 bases and J by 6 bases, with 21 bases between. CDR3 DNA: TGTGCCAGCAGCCCGATTGGCGGGTACGGCGCGGATACGCAGTATTTT. This sequence encodes CASSPIGGYGADTQYF.

V gene TRBV10-3 combines with J gene TRBJ2-1, with TRBD2 identical over 11 bases. The V segment lost 3 bases and the J segment 7 bases; nucleotides outside the gene matches: 8. Germline CDR1 is ENHRY and CDR2 is SYGVKD. The CDR3 covers 16 residues. CDR3 amino acids: CAISDPVSGRGNEQFF. The CDR3 DNA is TGTGCCATCAGTGACCCGGTTAGCGGGAGGGGGAATGAGCAGTTCTTC.

The rearrangement uses TRBV18 and TRBJ2-2, with unresolved D. Trimming removed 5 bases from V and 2 bases from J, with 12 bases in between. This CDR3 spans 15 amino acids. The germline V gene has CDR1 KGHSH and CDR2 LQKENI. The DNA for the CDR3 is TGTGCCAGCTCAAGCACGACTCCTAACACCGGGGAGCTGTTTTTT. Its translation: CASSSTTPNTGELFF.

This chain uses TRBV18 with TRBJ2-7; 9 positions agree with TRBD2. This CDR3 contains 13 residues. CDR1 and CDR2 (germline): KGHSH, LQKENI. J lost 2 bases, V lost 6 bases, and 2 bases had no gene match. In DNA form, the CDR3 reads TGTGCCAGCTCGCGGGAGGGCCCCTACGAGCAGTACTTC. Translation: CASSREGPYEQYF.

This chain links TRBV6-1 with TRBJ2-1, with 10 positions matching TRBD1. The CDR3 runs 15 residues. V shed 6 bases and J 7 bases; nucleotides not matched to a gene: 9. Germline values: CDR1 MNHNS, CDR2 SASEGT. The CDR3 is CASRLDRGPGNEQFF. The CDR3 nucleotides read TGTGCCAGCAGATTAGACAGGGGGCCAGGGAATGAGCAGTTCTTC.